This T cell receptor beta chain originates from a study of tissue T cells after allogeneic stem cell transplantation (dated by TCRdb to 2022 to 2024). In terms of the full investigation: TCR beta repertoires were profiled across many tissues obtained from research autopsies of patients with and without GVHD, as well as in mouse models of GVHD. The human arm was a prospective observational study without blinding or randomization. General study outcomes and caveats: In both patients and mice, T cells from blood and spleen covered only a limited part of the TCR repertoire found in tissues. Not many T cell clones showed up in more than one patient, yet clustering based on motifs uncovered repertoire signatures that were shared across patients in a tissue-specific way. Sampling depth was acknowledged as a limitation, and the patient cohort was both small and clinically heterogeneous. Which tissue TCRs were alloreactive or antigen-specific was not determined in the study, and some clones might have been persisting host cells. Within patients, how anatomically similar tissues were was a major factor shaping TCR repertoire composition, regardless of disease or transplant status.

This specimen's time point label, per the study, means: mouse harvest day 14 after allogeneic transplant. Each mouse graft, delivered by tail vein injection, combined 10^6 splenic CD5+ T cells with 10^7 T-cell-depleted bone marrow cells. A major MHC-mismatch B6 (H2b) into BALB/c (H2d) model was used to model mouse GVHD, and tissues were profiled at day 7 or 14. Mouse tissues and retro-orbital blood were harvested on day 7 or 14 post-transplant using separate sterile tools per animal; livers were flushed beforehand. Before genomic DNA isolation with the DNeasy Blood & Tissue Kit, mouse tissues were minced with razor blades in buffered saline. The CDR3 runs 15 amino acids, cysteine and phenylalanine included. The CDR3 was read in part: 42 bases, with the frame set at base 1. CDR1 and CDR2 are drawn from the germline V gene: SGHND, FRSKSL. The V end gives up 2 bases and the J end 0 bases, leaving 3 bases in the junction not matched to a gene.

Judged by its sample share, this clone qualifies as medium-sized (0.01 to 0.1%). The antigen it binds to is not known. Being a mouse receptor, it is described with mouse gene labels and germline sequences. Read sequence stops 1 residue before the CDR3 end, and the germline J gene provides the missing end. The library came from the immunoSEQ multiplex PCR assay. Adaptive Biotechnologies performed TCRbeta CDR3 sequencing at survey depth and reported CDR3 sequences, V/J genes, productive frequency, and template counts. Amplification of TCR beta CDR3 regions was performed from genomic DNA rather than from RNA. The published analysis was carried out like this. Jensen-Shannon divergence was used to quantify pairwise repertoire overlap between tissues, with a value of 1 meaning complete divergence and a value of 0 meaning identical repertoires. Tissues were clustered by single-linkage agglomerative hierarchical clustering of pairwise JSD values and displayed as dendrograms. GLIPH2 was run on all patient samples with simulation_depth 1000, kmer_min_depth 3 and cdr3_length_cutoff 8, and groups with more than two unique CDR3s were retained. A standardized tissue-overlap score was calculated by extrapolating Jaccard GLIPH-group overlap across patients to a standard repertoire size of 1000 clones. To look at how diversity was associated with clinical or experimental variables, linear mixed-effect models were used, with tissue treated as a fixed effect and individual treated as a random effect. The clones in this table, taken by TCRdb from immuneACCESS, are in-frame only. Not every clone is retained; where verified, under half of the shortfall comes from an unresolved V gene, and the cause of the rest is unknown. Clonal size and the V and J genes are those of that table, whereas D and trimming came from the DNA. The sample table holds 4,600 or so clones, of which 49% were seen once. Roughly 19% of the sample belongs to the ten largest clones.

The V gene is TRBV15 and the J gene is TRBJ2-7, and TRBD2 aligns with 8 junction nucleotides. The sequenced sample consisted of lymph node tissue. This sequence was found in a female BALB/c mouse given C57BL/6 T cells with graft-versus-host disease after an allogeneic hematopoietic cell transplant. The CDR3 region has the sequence CASSLSGGRSYEQYF. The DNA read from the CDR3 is TGTGCCAGCAGTTTATCGGGGGGGCGCTCCTATGAACAGTAC.